These T cell receptor beta chains were read from a single sample in a study of blood T cell repertoires in COVID-19. TCRdb's copy holds only in-frame clones and misses some; the assay was immunoSEQ multiplex PCR. This sample has more than 85,000 clones, with 84% found just once. What was sequenced was peripheral blood. These receptors all come from a man aged 40-49 years with active or convalescent COVID-19. CDR3s include the opening cysteine and the closing phenylalanine or tryptophan.

TRBJ1-2	TRBV5-1	CASQTGGDTSFLYGYTF
TRBJ2-1	TRBV19	CASSIAGEPYNEQFF
TRBJ1-2	TRBV19	CASRGQGASYGYTF
TRBJ2-3	TRBV9	CASSVAGESGDTQYF
TRBJ2-7	TRBV5-1	CASSLVGQGSYEQYF
TRBJ2-7	TRBV3-1/TRBV3-2	CASSPWDRVYEQYF
TRBJ1-6	TRBV27	CASSSPGNSPLHF
TRBJ1-4	TRBV29-1	CSVERDNEKLFF
TRBJ1-6	TRBV7-9	CASSLAGQGGSSPLHF
TRBJ1-3	TRBV19	CASSISNSGVGNTIYF
TRBJ2-3	TRBV10-1	CASSDHGRGSTDTQYF
TRBJ2-1	TRBV11-3	CASSFSGEYNEQFF
TRBJ2-5	TRBV4-3	CASSERGGPQETQYF
TRBJ1-6	TRBV7-2	CASSLYAGNSPLHF
TRBJ2-5	TRBV5-1	CASSTPSQETQYF
TRBJ1-1	TRBV15	CATSSKWDIYSEAFF
TRBJ1-1	TRBV18	CASSPLRDTEAFF
TRBJ1-1	TRBV18	CASSFGDGTEAFF
TRBJ2-5	TRBV6-5	CASSYSSAGGQETQYF
TRBJ2-5	TRBV27	CASSLDRGWETQYF
TRBJ1-5	TRBV12-3/TRBV12-4	CASSSQGIQPQHF
TRBJ2-1	TRBV18	CASSPLAEGLASNEQFF
TRBJ2-2	TRBV6-5	CASSTTDRGGELFF
TRBJ1-4	TRBV5-1	CASSSRGTDNQNEKLFF
TRBJ1-3	TRBV4-3	CASSQDPPAGTGGNTIYF
TRBJ1-1	TRBV10-3	CAINREMNTEAFF
TRBJ2-1	TRBV11-1	CASSLSDYRGNEQFF
TRBJ2-5	TRBV6-2/TRBV6-3	CASSFAGGRSETQYF
TRBJ1-1	TRBV6-5	CASSYSRGGHTEAFF
TRBJ1-2	TRBV5-1	CASSLGAPTGNYGYTF
TRBJ2-3	TRBV12-5	CASGPGTGGADTQYF
TRBJ1-1	TRBV18	CASSSQGPGGTEAFF
TRBJ2-5	TRBV2	CASMSGGRQTQYF
TRBJ2-7	TRBV18	CASSRQGRNEQYF
TRBJ2-2	TRBV12-3/TRBV12-4	CASSFRNTGELFF
TRBJ1-3	TRBV20-1	CSARSGNTIYF